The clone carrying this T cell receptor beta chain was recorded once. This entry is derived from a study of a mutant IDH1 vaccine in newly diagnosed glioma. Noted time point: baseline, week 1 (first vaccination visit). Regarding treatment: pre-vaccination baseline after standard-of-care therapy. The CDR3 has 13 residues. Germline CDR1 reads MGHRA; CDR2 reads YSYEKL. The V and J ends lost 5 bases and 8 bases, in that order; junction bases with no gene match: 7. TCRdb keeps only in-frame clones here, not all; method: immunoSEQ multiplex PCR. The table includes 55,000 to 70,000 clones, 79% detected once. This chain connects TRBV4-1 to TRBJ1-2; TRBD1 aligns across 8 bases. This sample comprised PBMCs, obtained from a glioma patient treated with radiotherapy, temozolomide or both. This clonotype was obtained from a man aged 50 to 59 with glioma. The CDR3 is CASSMTGEGGYTF. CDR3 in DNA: TGCGCCAGCAGCATGACAGGGGAGGGGGGCTACACCTTC.